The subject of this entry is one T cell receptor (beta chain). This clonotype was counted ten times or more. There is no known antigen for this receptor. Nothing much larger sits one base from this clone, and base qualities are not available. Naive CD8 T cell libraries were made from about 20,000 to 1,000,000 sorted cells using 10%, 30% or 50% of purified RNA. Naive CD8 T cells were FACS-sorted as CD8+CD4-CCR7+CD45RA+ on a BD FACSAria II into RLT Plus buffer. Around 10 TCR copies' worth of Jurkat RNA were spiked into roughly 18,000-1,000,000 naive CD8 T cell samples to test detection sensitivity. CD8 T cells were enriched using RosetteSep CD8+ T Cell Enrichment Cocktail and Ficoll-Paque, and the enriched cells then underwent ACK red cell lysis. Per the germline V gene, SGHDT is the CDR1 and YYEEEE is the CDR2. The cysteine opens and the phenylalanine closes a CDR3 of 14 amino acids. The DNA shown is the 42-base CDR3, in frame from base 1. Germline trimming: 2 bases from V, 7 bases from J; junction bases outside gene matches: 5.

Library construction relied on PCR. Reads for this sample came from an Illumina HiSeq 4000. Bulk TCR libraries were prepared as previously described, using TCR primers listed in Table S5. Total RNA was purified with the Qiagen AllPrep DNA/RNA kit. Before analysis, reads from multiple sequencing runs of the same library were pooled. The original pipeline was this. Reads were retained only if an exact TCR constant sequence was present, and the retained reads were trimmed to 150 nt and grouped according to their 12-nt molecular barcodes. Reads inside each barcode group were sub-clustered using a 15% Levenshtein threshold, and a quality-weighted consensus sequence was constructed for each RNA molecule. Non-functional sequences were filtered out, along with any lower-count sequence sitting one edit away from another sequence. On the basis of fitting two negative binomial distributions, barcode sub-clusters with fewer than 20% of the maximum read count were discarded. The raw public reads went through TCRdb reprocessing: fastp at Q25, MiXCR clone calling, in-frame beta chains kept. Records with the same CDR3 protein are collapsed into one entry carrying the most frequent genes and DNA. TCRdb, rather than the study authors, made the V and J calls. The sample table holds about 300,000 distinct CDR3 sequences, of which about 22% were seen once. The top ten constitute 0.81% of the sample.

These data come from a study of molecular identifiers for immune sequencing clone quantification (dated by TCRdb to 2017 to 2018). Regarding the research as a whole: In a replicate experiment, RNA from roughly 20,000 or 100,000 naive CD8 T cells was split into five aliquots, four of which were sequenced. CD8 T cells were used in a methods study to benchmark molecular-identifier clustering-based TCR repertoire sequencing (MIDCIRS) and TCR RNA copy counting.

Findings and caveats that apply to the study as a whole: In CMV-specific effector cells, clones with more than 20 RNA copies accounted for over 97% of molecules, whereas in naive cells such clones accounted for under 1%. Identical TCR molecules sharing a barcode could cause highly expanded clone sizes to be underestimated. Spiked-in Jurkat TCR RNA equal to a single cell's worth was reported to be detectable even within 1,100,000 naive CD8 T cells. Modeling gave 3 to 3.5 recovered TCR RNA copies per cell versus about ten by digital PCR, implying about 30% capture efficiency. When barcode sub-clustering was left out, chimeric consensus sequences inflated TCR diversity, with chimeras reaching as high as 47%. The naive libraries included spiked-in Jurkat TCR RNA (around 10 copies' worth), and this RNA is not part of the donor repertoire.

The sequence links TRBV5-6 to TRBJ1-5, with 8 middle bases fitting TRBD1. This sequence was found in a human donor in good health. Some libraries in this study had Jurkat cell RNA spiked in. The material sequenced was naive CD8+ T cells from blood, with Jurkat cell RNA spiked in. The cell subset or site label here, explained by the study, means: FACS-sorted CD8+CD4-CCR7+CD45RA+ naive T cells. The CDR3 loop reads CASSFRGRAQPQHF. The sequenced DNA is TGTGCCAGCAGCTTCAGGGGGCGCGCCCAGCCCCAGCATTTT.